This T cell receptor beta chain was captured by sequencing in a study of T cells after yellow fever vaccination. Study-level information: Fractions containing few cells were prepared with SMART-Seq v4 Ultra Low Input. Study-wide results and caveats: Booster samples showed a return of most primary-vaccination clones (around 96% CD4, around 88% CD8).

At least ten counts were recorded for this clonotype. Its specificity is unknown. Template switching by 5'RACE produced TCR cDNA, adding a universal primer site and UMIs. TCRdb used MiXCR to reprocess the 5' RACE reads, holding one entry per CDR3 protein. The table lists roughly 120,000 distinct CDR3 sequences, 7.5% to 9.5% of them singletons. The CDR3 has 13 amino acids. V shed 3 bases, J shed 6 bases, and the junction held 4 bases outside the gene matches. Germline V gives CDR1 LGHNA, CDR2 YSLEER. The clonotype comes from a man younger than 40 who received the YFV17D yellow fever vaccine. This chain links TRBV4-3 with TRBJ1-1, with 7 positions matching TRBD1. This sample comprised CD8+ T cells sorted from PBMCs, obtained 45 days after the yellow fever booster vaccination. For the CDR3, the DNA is TGCGCCAGCAGCCATTATCAGGGGGCTGAAGCTTTCTTT. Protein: CASSHYQGAEAFF.